This TCR beta chain was found in a study of graft-versus-host responses after intestinal transplantation. Study summary: Recipients underwent multivisceral, liver-intestinal, or isolated intestinal transplants. The whole recipient group had anti-thymocyte globulin induction followed by tacrolimus and steroids for three to four years.

Germline values: CDR1 SEHNR, CDR2 FQNEAQ (reference sequence). This CDR3 is 16 amino acids long. V was clipped by 1 base and J by 0 bases, with 10 bases between them. This clone was picked up one time. Its antigen is not identified. The repertoire was sequenced with immunoSEQ multiplex PCR; TCRdb's copy has only in-frame clones and lacks some. The profile covers about 120,000 clones, with about nine tenths appearing a single time and roughly 0.2% taken by the ten largest. Specimen: unstimulated CD4+ T cells sorted from spleen or lymph node cells, collected before intestinal transplant. The chain uses TRBV7-9 and TRBJ1-3; D ambiguous. The TCR comes from a human donor who received an intestinal transplant. DNA of the CDR3: TGTGCCAGCAGCTTAGTACAGACGAGCTCTGGAAACACCATATATTTT. Translating it yields CASSLVQTSSGNTIYF.